The rows below give T cell receptor beta chains drawn from one sample of a study of T cells in localized non-small cell lung cancer. The table came from immunoSEQ multiplex PCR; TCRdb's copy has only in-frame clones and leaves some out. This table holds under 50,000 clones, about nine tenths found once. The source was peripheral blood mononuclear cells, collected before any cancer treatment. The receptor source for this set is a male donor at least 60 years old with stage II lung adenocarcinoma. CDR3s include the opening cysteine and the closing phenylalanine or tryptophan. D genes are given only for firm matches. Expanded clones get a size class; other rows say once, few or many, or leave the size out.

V: TRBV7-6; J: TRBJ1-3; size: -; D: -; DNA: TGTGCCAGCAGCTTAGCCCTGGCAGGCCCCACCTCTGGAAACACCATATATTTT; CDR3: CASSLALAGPTSGNTIYF
V: TRBV27; J: TRBJ1-2; size: -; D: -; DNA: TGTGCCAGCAGTTTATCAGGGTTTGGTGGCTACACCTTC; CDR3: CASSLSGFGGYTF
V: TRBV6-1; J: TRBJ1-3; size: -; D: -; DNA: TGTGCCAGCAGTGTGGGTTACGGCTCTGGAAACACCATATATTTT; CDR3: CASSVGYGSGNTIYF
V: TRBV28; J: TRBJ2-7; size: -; D: TRBD1; DNA: TGTGCCAGCAGGGGCCCGGACAGGAGCTCCTACGAGCAGTACTTC; CDR3: CASRGPDRSSYEQYF
V: TRBV29-1; J: TRBJ2-5; size: -; D: -; DNA: TGCAGCGTACGTCCCGCCGGAGAGACCCAGTACTTC; CDR3: CSVRPAGETQYF
V: TRBV29-1; J: TRBJ1-2; size: -; D: TRBD1; DNA: TGCAGCGTTTTGGGACAGGGGGCTAACTATGGCTACACCTTC; CDR3: CSVLGQGANYGYTF
V: TRBV25-1; J: TRBJ2-1; size: -; D: TRBD1; DNA: TGTGCCAGCAGTGGCTGGGACAGGGACCACAATGAGCAGTTCTTC; CDR3: CASSGWDRDHNEQFF
V: TRBV2; J: TRBJ2-2; size: once; D: -; DNA: TGTGCCAGCAAGCAGGACACCTTCGCCACCGGGGAGCTGTTTTTT; CDR3: CASKQDTFATGELFF
V: TRBV2; J: TRBJ2-7; size: -; D: -; DNA: TGTGCCAGCAGTTCGGCGGGCTTCAGCTCCTACGAGCAGTACTTC; CDR3: CASSSAGFSSYEQYF
V: TRBV7-9; J: TRBJ1-2; size: -; D: TRBD1; DNA: TGTGCCAGCAGCGCCCTCCAGGGGGAAGGCTACACCTTC; CDR3: CASSALQGEGYTF
V: TRBV28; J: TRBJ2-7; size: -; D: -; DNA: TGTGCCAGCAGTTTGGGAGGAATGGCCTACGAGCAGTACTTC; CDR3: CASSLGGMAYEQYF
V: TRBV7-9; J: TRBJ2-7; size: -; D: -; DNA: TGTGCCAGCAGCTTAGACAGTTACACCTACGAGCAGTACTTC; CDR3: CASSLDSYTYEQYF
V: TRBV6-1; J: TRBJ2-1; size: once; D: -; DNA: TGTGCCACCGCAAGGGACCCGAACTCCTACAATGAGCAGTTCTTC; CDR3: CATARDPNSYNEQFF
V: TRBV4-1; J: TRBJ1-1; size: -; D: TRBD1; DNA: TGCGCCAGCAGCCAAGAGCCCACCGGGACAGGGAGGACTGAAGCTTTCTTT; CDR3: CASSQEPTGTGRTEAFF
V: TRBV5-1; J: TRBJ1-1; size: -; D: -; DNA: TGCGCCAGCAGGTGGATGATGAACACTGAAGCTTTCTTT; CDR3: CASRWMMNTEAFF
V: TRBV2; J: TRBJ1-2; size: -; D: -; DNA: TGTGCCAGCAGGGTTACAGACTATCGAGGCTACACCTTC; CDR3: CASRVTDYRGYTF
V: TRBV7-8; J: TRBJ1-1; size: -; D: TRBD1; DNA: TGTGCCAGCAGCTCCCTCCATGGACAGGGCAGCAGGAGCACTGAAGCTTTCTTT; CDR3: CASSSLHGQGSRSTEAFF
V: TRBV6-5; J: TRBJ2-3; size: -; D: TRBD1; DNA: TGTGCCAGCAGTGGGACAGACTCCTATACGCAGTATTTT; CDR3: CASSGTDSYTQYF
V: TRBV7-6; J: TRBJ2-7; size: -; D: -; DNA: TGTGCCAGCAGCTTAGGGCTACCCCCCTACGAGCAGTACTTC; CDR3: CASSLGLPPYEQYF
V: TRBV5-5; J: TRBJ2-5; size: -; D: -; DNA: TGTGCCAGCAGCTTTGGACCCGTACAGGAGACCCAGTACTTC; CDR3: CASSFGPVQETQYF
V: TRBV7-8; J: TRBJ2-2; size: -; D: TRBD1; DNA: TGTGCCAGCAGCCCGACAGGGGGTAGGACCGGGGAGCTGTTTTTT; CDR3: CASSPTGGRTGELFF
V: TRBV6-1; J: TRBJ2-1; size: -; D: TRBD2; DNA: TGTGCCAGCAGTGGGCCTAGCGGGAGCGTCAGCTCCTACAATGAGCAGTTCTTC; CDR3: CASSGPSGSVSSYNEQFF
V: TRBV29-1; J: TRBJ1-5; size: -; D: -; DNA: TGCAGCGTTGGAGAAAATAGCAATCAGCCCCAGCATTTT; CDR3: CSVGENSNQPQHF
V: TRBV2; J: TRBJ1-1; size: -; D: -; DNA: TGTGCCAGCAGCGCCATCGGGGAGGGGATGAACACTGAAGCTTTCTTT; CDR3: CASSAIGEGMNTEAFF
V: TRBV27; J: TRBJ1-2; size: -; D: -; DNA: TGTGCCAGCAGTTTACTGGGGGCAGGTGGCTACACCTTC; CDR3: CASSLLGAGGYTF
V: TRBV2; J: TRBJ2-7; size: -; D: -; DNA: TGTGCCAGCAGTGAGGTGGGGGTTTCCCACGAGCAGTACTTC; CDR3: CASSEVGVSHEQYF
V: TRBV18; J: TRBJ1-3; size: -; D: -; DNA: TGTGCCAGCTCACCCCGGCAGGCGAGCTCTGGAAACACCATATATTTT; CDR3: CASSPRQASSGNTIYF
V: TRBV28; J: TRBJ2-3; size: -; D: TRBD2; DNA: TGTGCCAGCAGTTTGCCGCGGGAGGGGATAAATACGCAGTATTTT; CDR3: CASSLPREGINTQYF
V: TRBV2; J: TRBJ2-1; size: -; D: -; DNA: TGTGCCAGCGGGCGAGGTTATGAGCAGTTCTTC; CDR3: CASGRGYEQFF
V: TRBV7-9; J: TRBJ1-1; size: -; D: -; DNA: TGTGCCAGCAGCCCCCTTAATTTGGGGACTGAAGCTTTCTTT; CDR3: CASSPLNLGTEAFF
V: TRBV7-2; J: TRBJ1-2; size: -; D: -; DNA: TGTGCCAGCACCCTCAATAGGGTCTTCTATGGCTACACCTTC; CDR3: CASTLNRVFYGYTF
V: TRBV5-5; J: TRBJ2-7; size: -; D: -; DNA: TGCGCCAGCAGCGGGTGGGGCTCCTCCTACGAGCAGTACTTC; CDR3: CASSGWGSSYEQYF
V: TRBV5-1; J: TRBJ2-1; size: -; D: TRBD2; DNA: TGCGCCAGCAGCTTGGAACTAGCGGGAGCCGGTGGCAATGAGCAGTTCTTC; CDR3: CASSLELAGAGGNEQFF
V: TRBV28; J: TRBJ1-4; size: once; D: TRBD1; DNA: TGTGCCAACCTCGGAGGGGGCGCTGGGGAAAAACTGTTTTTT; CDR3: CANLGGGAGEKLFF
V: TRBV10-3; J: TRBJ2-2; size: -; D: TRBD1; DNA: TGTGCCATCAGGGCGACAGGGGGTGTTAGCACCGGGGAGCTGTTTTTT; CDR3: CAIRATGGVSTGELFF
V: TRBV14; J: TRBJ2-7; size: -; D: -; DNA: TGTGCCAGCAGGAGCGGGACAGCCTACTCCTACGAGCAGTACTTC; CDR3: CASRSGTAYSYEQYF
V: TRBV19; J: TRBJ1-4; size: few; D: -; DNA: TGTGCCAGTTCCCCCCCACCGTTCGAAAAACTGTTTTTT; CDR3: CASSPPPFEKLFF
V: TRBV18; J: TRBJ1-5; size: -; D: -; DNA: TGTGCCAGCTCACCAACGGGGGGTAGCAATCAGCCCCAGCATTTT; CDR3: CASSPTGGSNQPQHF
V: TRBV5-4; J: TRBJ1-1; size: -; D: -; DNA: TGTGCCAGCAGCCCATCGAGACAGATGAACACTGAAGCTTTCTTT; CDR3: CASSPSRQMNTEAFF
V: TRBV5-1; J: TRBJ2-2; size: -; D: TRBD2; DNA: TGCGCCAGCAGCTCGCCAGCGGGGAAGAGGGCGACTACCGGGGAGCTGTTTTTT; CDR3: CASSSPAGKRATTGELFF
V: TRBV29-1; J: TRBJ2-7; size: -; D: -; DNA: TGCAGCGTCCACCTCCCAGGCTACGAGCAGTACTTC; CDR3: CSVHLPGYEQYF
V: TRBV6-1; J: TRBJ2-1; size: once; D: -; DNA: TGTGCCAGCAGTGTAGACCGATCGGGAGAGTTCTTC; CDR3: CASSVDRSGEFF
V: TRBV6-5; J: TRBJ1-5; size: once; D: -; DNA: TGTGCCAGCAGTGCCGAGCAGCCCCAGCATTTT; CDR3: CASSAEQPQHF